The source of this T cell receptor (beta chain) is a study of monozygotic twins with inflammatory bowel disease. Points from the study as a whole: Comparison of concordant versus discordant twins revealed no difference in repertoire similarity, possibly due to limited power. Fewer clonotypes were shared with others by IBD patients than by healthy twins, especially with disease activity. Among the T cells, different subtypes could not be distinguished.

Every TCR library used approximately 4,000 ng of total RNA. With the 5' RACE reads reprocessed, TCRdb shows one record per CDR3 protein and no DNA. The ten most abundant clones cover roughly 2.3% of a sample with around 450,000 distinct CDR3 sequences. In the case of this clonotype: Its antigen is unknown.

This CDR3 is built from 16 residues. In germline, CDR1 is MNHNS, CDR2 SASEGT. Sample: blood. The TCR sequence derives from a human donor with ulcerative colitis or Crohn's disease, or a healthy co-twin of an affected twin (not recorded which). J is TRBJ1-1 and V is TRBV6-1; lacking DNA, the TRBD1 call made by TCRdb goes unchecked. The CDR3 sequence is CASREGQFGEETEAFF.